In its sample, the clone carrying this TCR beta chain was seen many times. The source of the sample is a study of molecular identifiers for immune sequencing clone quantification. TCRdb passed the PCR reads through MiXCR, listing each CDR3 protein once. Among approximately 500,000 distinct CDR3 sequences listed, about a fifth were seen once. Germline V lookup: CDR1 MDHEN, CDR2 SYDVKM. The V end lost 5 bases, the J end lost 1 base, and 23 bases lay between the germline ends. The CDR3 is made up of 18 amino acids. Sequencing input: naive CD8+ T cells from blood, with Jurkat cell RNA spiked in. Indicated subset: FACS-sorted CD8+CD4-CCR7+CD45RA+ naive T cells. The TCR was taken from a human donor in good health. Some libraries in this study had Jurkat cell RNA spiked in. This chain connects TRBV28 to TRBJ2-5; D is perhaps TRBD2 (6 bases). CDR3 sequence (DNA): TGTGCCAGCAGTGCCCAATTAGGGGTACTAGCAACCCAAGAGACCCAGTACTTC. This codes for CASSAQLGVLATQETQYF.